The T cell receptor (beta chain) described here comes from a study of T cells in Graves' hyperthyroidism and ophthalmopathy (dated by TCRdb to about 2019). A note on the overall study: Peripheral blood samples were taken at initial diagnosis, before any treatment was given. The 95 to 100 discovery patients were divided at random into training and test sets in a 7:3 ratio. Whether ophthalmopathy could be predicted prospectively was tested in an independent validation cohort made up of under 20 hyperthyroidism patients plus 17 patients who later progressed to ophthalmopathy. Thyroid tissue and blood T-cell repertoires from about six Graves' hyperthyroidism patients were also compared in the study. A discovery cohort of about 95 patients, approximately 45 with Graves' ophthalmopathy and about 60 with stable Graves' hyperthyroidism, was used to find distinguishing TCR V-J signatures. After sampling, hyperthyroidism patients received methimazole starting at 30 mg daily, and ophthalmopathy patients received high-dose intravenous methylprednisolone. The paper reports TCR Vbeta CDR3 sequencing of roughly 140 peripheral blood samples: around 41 ophthalmopathy, about 75 hyperthyroidism and approximately 17 progressor patients.

Moderately to severely active disease, a Clinical Activity Score of at least 3, a NOSPECS grade of at least 4, and a duration under 3 months were present in ophthalmopathy patients. The study excluded patients with uncontrolled infections, other autoimmune diseases, pregnancy or lactation. Diagnoses were based on clinical symptoms, serum thyroxine and TRAb, thyroid ultrasound and orbital computed tomography. PBMCs were isolated from approximately 10 ml of fresh peripheral blood by Ficoll-Paque density gradient centrifugation. Total RNA was extracted using Trizol reagent, and RNA quality was assessed on an Agilent 2100 Bioanalyzer. The germline V gene gives CDR1 as MDHEN and CDR2 as SYDVKM. The CDR3 contains 17 residues, cysteine and phenylalanine counted. The kept DNA is CDR3 alone, 51 bases in frame from the first base. V lost 5 bases and J lost 4 bases; the stretch between them is 21 bases long.

Amplification of TCR beta CDR3 regions was carried out from RNA transcripts. The first round of RT-PCR for the TCR CDR3 was performed with the HTBI primer set and the Qiagen OneStep RT-PCR kit. Libraries were constructed in a second round of multiplex PCR, after which size selection and purification were carried out. Libraries were sequenced paired-end with 100 bp reads on an Illumina HiSeq2000. On the study's bioinformatics: SOAPnuke was used to process the raw data, removing reads that contained adapters or uncalled bases, had a mean Phred below 15, or lacked an exact match to the constant primer or identifier. High-quality paired reads were merged with COPE v1.2.5, and unique nucleotide sequences were defined as clonotypes. MiTCR v1.1 was used to align the clonotypes against IMGT TRBV, TRBD and TRBJ reference segments. Only V-J combinations with frequency above 0.0001, covering 99% to 99.2% of repertoires, were analysed. A TCS score was defined as the ratio between F50 (clonal expansion) and ExV (chaos), using BLOSUM62-based TCRdist between CDR3 peptides within each V-J. Welch's t-statistics and random forest reduced roughly 500 V-J features to fewer than 15, which were used in a naive Bayes classifier (R e1071). TCRdb redid the processing of the public reads, applying fastp at Q25 and MiXCR, and retained in-frame beta chains. For every CDR3 protein sequence, its rows merge into one entry that carries the most common genes and DNA. These V and J calls originate from TCRdb's pipeline instead of the authors' own analysis. The sample table contains about 640,000 distinct CDR3 sequences; only one count was recorded for 20% to 25% of them. Jointly, the top ten make up about 35% of the sample.

Paper-wide results and their limitations: A model built on a 13 V-J signature distinguished ophthalmopathy from stable hyperthyroidism, reaching about 89% sensitivity and around 81% specificity in cross-validation and 80%/75% in testing. Most expanded thyroid clonotypes (frequency above 0.001) were also detected in blood, a finding suggesting that blood repertoires may reflect thyroid immune responses. In validation, progression to ophthalmopathy was predicted by the model with about 70% sensitivity and about 72% specificity, a median of approximately 6.5 months before onset. No statistical method was used to fix the sample size in advance, and group allocation was not hidden from the investigators.

Ten or more counts support this clonotype. No antigen is known for it. There are no base qualities to consult, and no much larger clone falls within one base. The source material was blood. The V and J genes are TRBV28 and TRBJ1-5, with a tentative D gene TRBD1 over 6 matching bases. This clonotype was obtained from a man younger than 45 with Graves' ophthalmopathy. The bases are TGTGCCAGCAGTCCTCTTTTCCACAGGGTGGGGAATCAGCCCCAGCATTTT. It codes for CASSPLFHRVGNQPQHF.